This T cell receptor beta chain was obtained from a study of blood T cells in healthy people across ages. Overall study findings and caveats: Per-million-T-cell TCR beta diversity fell roughly linearly with age.

A remark on this clonotype: Its matching antigen is unknown.

The germline gives CDR1 SGDLS, CDR2 YYNGEE. V dropped 4 bases and J dropped 4 bases, with 11 bases sitting between them. This CDR3 region has 13 residues. Together with a sample-barcoded 5' primer, a J-beta primer mix was included in a second PCR lasting roughly 6 to 12 cycles. From the 5' RACE reads, TCRdb called clonotypes with MiXCR, one entry per CDR3 protein. The sample shows some 930,000 distinct CDR3 sequences, 25% to 30% of them seen only once. There were at least 5.5 micrograms of total RNA extracted from every sample. The data also belong to a second study, concerning T cells of mothers and their children. From that second work: Slightly higher, non-significant overlap characterized related mother-child pairs relative to unrelated pairs.

This rearrangement joins TRBV9 to TRBJ1-2, with D perhaps matching TRBD1 (5 bases). The clonotype comes from a woman in her 40s in good health. Sample: blood. The CDR3 loop is CASSTEDSYGYTF. CDR3 DNA sequence: TGTGCCAGCAGCACTGAAGACAGCTATGGCTACACCTTC.